These T cell receptor beta chains were read from a single sample in a study of T cell repertoires in cytomegalovirus infection. TCRdb re-analysed the reads in MiXCR, keeping a single row per CDR3 protein. The top ten hold around a sixth of the sample, which has about 480,000 distinct CDR3 sequences, around 30% seen once. No antigens are known for them. Sequencing was performed on cultured PBMCs, taken from culture after CMV antigen stimulation. The receptors shown here come from a human donor in good health (CMV status not recorded). Some clones in this sample may be carry-over from other donors' samples. Each CDR3 is given with its conserved first and last residue. D genes are given only for firm matches. Expanded clones get a size class; other rows say once, few or many, or leave the size out.

cdr3_aa: CASSLRLAGNEQFF
cdr3_nt: TGTGCCAGCTCACTAAGACTAGCGGGAAATGAGCAGTTCTTC
j_call: TRBJ2-1
clone_size: few
v_call: TRBV6-5
d_call: TRBD2

cdr3_aa: CTSSLALGTDTQYF
cdr3_nt: TGTACCAGCAGCTTAGCCCTGGGGACAGATACGCAGTATTTT
j_call: TRBJ2-3
clone_size: NA
v_call: TRBV7-2
d_call: NA

cdr3_aa: CASSRRLAGVADTQYF
cdr3_nt: TGTGCCAGCAGTAGGAGACTAGCGGGAGTAGCAGATACGCAGTATTTT
j_call: TRBJ2-3
clone_size: few
v_call: TRBV6-5
d_call: TRBD2

cdr3_aa: CASSSRGGNTEAFF
cdr3_nt: TGTGCCAGCAGCTCCAGGGGGGGGAACACTGAAGCTTTCTTT
j_call: TRBJ1-1
clone_size: many
v_call: TRBV7-2
d_call: TRBD1

cdr3_aa: CASSSRDFLLSEQFF
cdr3_nt: TGTGCCAGCAGTAGCCGGGACTTCCTTTTGAGTGAGCAGTTCTTC
j_call: TRBJ2-1
clone_size: once
v_call: TRBV12-3/TRBV12-4
d_call: NA

cdr3_aa: CASSQRARDTQETQYF
cdr3_nt: TGCGCCAGCAGCCAGCGGGCCCGGGACACTCAAGAGACCCAGTACTTC
j_call: TRBJ2-5
clone_size: NA
v_call: TRBV4-3
d_call: NA

cdr3_aa: CASSQLPSNTEAFF
cdr3_nt: TGTGCCAGCTCACAACTGCCCTCGAACACTGAAGCTTTCTTT
j_call: TRBJ1-1
clone_size: NA
v_call: TRBV18
d_call: NA

cdr3_aa: CASSSRTSGRGNEQFF
cdr3_nt: TGTGCCAGCAGCTCCCGGACTAGCGGGAGAGGGAATGAGCAGTTCTTC
j_call: TRBJ2-1
clone_size: NA
v_call: TRBV12-3/TRBV12-4
d_call: TRBD2

cdr3_aa: CAWSRVGTSGRNEQFF
cdr3_nt: TGTGCCTGGAGCCGAGTAGGGACTAGCGGGAGGAATGAGCAGTTCTTC
j_call: TRBJ2-1
clone_size: NA
v_call: TRBV30
d_call: TRBD2

cdr3_aa: CASSLAGPDGYTF
cdr3_nt: TGTGCCAGCAGCCTTGCTGGACCCGACGGCTACACCTTC
j_call: TRBJ1-2
clone_size: few
v_call: TRBV11-2
d_call: NA

cdr3_aa: CSARDNRVWYEQYF
cdr3_nt: TGCAGTGCTAGAGATAACAGGGTGTGGTACGAGCAGTACTTC
j_call: TRBJ2-7
clone_size: NA
v_call: TRBV20-1
d_call: NA

cdr3_aa: CASSYSSGRSSYNEQFF
cdr3_nt: TGTGCCAGCAGTTACTCGAGCGGGAGGAGCTCCTACAATGAGCAGTTCTTC
j_call: TRBJ2-1
clone_size: NA
v_call: TRBV6-5
d_call: TRBD2

cdr3_aa: CSAAGSPYEQYF
cdr3_nt: TGCAGTGCTGCAGGGTCTCCCTACGAGCAGTACTTC
j_call: TRBJ2-7
clone_size: few
v_call: TRBV20-1
d_call: NA

cdr3_aa: CASSEGLSTDTQYF
cdr3_nt: TGTGCCAGCAGCGAGGGACTTAGCACAGATACGCAGTATTTT
j_call: TRBJ2-3
clone_size: NA
v_call: TRBV7-9
d_call: NA

cdr3_aa: CASSHNTEAFF
cdr3_nt: TGCGCCAGCAGCCATAACACTGAAGCTTTCTTT
j_call: TRBJ1-1
clone_size: NA
v_call: TRBV4-3
d_call: NA

cdr3_aa: CASSQTVLYEQYF
cdr3_nt: TGTGCCAGCAGCCAGACGGTTCTTTACGAGCAGTACTTC
j_call: TRBJ2-7
clone_size: few
v_call: TRBV7-2
d_call: NA

cdr3_aa: CASSYSITRDRLNTEAFF
cdr3_nt: TGTGCCAGCAGTTACTCGATAACGAGGGACAGGTTGAACACTGAAGCTTTCTTT
j_call: TRBJ1-1
clone_size: NA
v_call: TRBV6-2/TRBV6-3
d_call: TRBD1

cdr3_aa: CASSYRLLKAFF
cdr3_nt: TGTGCCAGCAGTTACCGACTCCTCAAAGCTTTCTTT
j_call: TRBJ1-1
clone_size: NA
v_call: TRBV6-2/TRBV6-3
d_call: NA

cdr3_aa: CASSTSGLVPGELFF
cdr3_nt: TGTGCCAGCAGCACCTCGGGACTAGTCCCCGGGGAGCTGTTTTTT
j_call: TRBJ2-2
clone_size: NA
v_call: TRBV7-3
d_call: TRBD2

cdr3_aa: CASSARGGRVTDTQYF
cdr3_nt: TGTGCCAGCAGCGCCCGGGGCGGGAGGGTCACGGATACGCAGTATTTT
j_call: TRBJ2-3
clone_size: NA
v_call: TRBV7-8
d_call: TRBD2

cdr3_aa: CSAQGLAGGYNEQFF
cdr3_nt: TGCAGTGCCCAGGGACTAGCGGGAGGTTACAATGAGCAGTTCTTC
j_call: TRBJ2-1
clone_size: NA
v_call: TRBV20-1
d_call: TRBD2

cdr3_aa: CASSLDYDTEAFF
cdr3_nt: TGTGCCAGCAGCTTAGATTACGACACTGAAGCTTTCTTT
j_call: TRBJ1-1
clone_size: few
v_call: TRBV7-6
d_call: NA

cdr3_aa: CASSLGLARGAETQYF
cdr3_nt: TGTGCCAGCAGCTTAGGGCTAGCGCGGGGCGCTGAGACCCAGTACTTC
j_call: TRBJ2-5
clone_size: many
v_call: TRBV7-2
d_call: NA

cdr3_aa: CASSSWSGTGGVYGYTF
cdr3_nt: TGTGCCAGCAGCTCTTGGTCCGGGACAGGGGGCGTCTATGGCTACACCTTC
j_call: TRBJ1-2
clone_size: few
v_call: TRBV7-9
d_call: TRBD1

cdr3_aa: CASSIRLAGDYEQYF
cdr3_nt: TGTGCCAGCAGCATCCGACTAGCGGGAGATTACGAGCAGTACTTC
j_call: TRBJ2-7
clone_size: few
v_call: TRBV7-8
d_call: TRBD2

cdr3_aa: CASSLIMPSYEQYF
cdr3_nt: TGTGCCAGCAGCTTAATTATGCCCTCCTACGAGCAGTACTTC
j_call: TRBJ2-7
clone_size: NA
v_call: TRBV7-2
d_call: NA

cdr3_aa: CASSQALAGRETQYF
cdr3_nt: TGCGCCAGCAGCCAAGCTTTAGCGGGGCGAGAGACCCAGTACTTC
j_call: TRBJ2-5
clone_size: few
v_call: TRBV4-1
d_call: TRBD2

cdr3_aa: CASNGGREIYNEQFF
cdr3_nt: TGTGCCAGCAACGGTGGGCGGGAAATCTACAATGAGCAGTTCTTC
j_call: TRBJ2-1
clone_size: NA
v_call: TRBV13
d_call: NA

cdr3_aa: CASSLTGSTEAFF
cdr3_nt: TGTGCCAGCAGCTTAACGGGGAGCACTGAAGCTTTCTTT
j_call: TRBJ1-1
clone_size: many
v_call: TRBV7-3
d_call: NA

cdr3_aa: CASNYPLGSSGRAYEQFF
cdr3_nt: TGTGCCAGCAATTACCCGTTAGGCTCTAGCGGGAGGGCCTATGAGCAGTTCTTC
j_call: TRBJ2-1
clone_size: NA
v_call: TRBV6-2/TRBV6-3
d_call: TRBD2

cdr3_aa: CASSLRWSGNTEAFF
cdr3_nt: TGTGCCAGCAGCTTAAGGTGGTCGGGTAACACTGAAGCTTTCTTT
j_call: TRBJ1-1
clone_size: many
v_call: TRBV7-6
d_call: NA

cdr3_aa: CASSPRRMGLTSFF
cdr3_nt: TGTGCCAGCAGCCCTAGGCGGATGGGACTAACCTCGTTCTTC
j_call: TRBJ2-1
clone_size: few
v_call: TRBV7-8
d_call: TRBD2

cdr3_aa: CASSYAWEGRHEQYF
cdr3_nt: TGTGCCAGCAGTTACGCGTGGGAGGGCCGCCACGAGCAGTACTTC
j_call: TRBJ2-7
clone_size: many
v_call: TRBV6-2/TRBV6-3
d_call: TRBD2

cdr3_aa: CASSLSIGAGDGYTF
cdr3_nt: TGTGCCAGCAGTTTATCGATAGGGGCAGGGGATGGCTACACCTTC
j_call: TRBJ1-2
clone_size: NA
v_call: TRBV27
d_call: NA

cdr3_aa: CASSYPPRDYRSNEQFF
cdr3_nt: TGTGCCAGCAGTTACCCCCCCCGGGACTACAGATCCAATGAGCAGTTCTTC
j_call: TRBJ2-1
clone_size: few
v_call: TRBV6-6
d_call: TRBD2

cdr3_aa: CASSSRTENSYEQYF
cdr3_nt: TGTGCCAGCAGCTCGAGGACTGAAAACTCCTACGAGCAGTACTTC
j_call: TRBJ2-7
clone_size: few
v_call: TRBV5-4
d_call: NA

cdr3_aa: CASSEPGTGVIYTQYF
cdr3_nt: TGTGCCAGCAGTGAGCCCGGGACAGGGGTTATTTATACGCAGTATTTT
j_call: TRBJ2-3
clone_size: NA
v_call: TRBV25-1
d_call: TRBD1

cdr3_aa: CASSQVGKGSYNEQFF
cdr3_nt: TGCGCCAGCAGCCAAGTCGGGAAGGGGTCCTACAATGAGCAGTTCTTC
j_call: TRBJ2-1
clone_size: NA
v_call: TRBV4-1
d_call: NA

cdr3_aa: CASSGRRTNTEAFF
cdr3_nt: TGTGCCAGCAGCGGTCGGCGGACAAACACTGAAGCTTTCTTT
j_call: TRBJ1-1
clone_size: many
v_call: TRBV7-2
d_call: NA

cdr3_aa: CASSLPGANEQFF
cdr3_nt: TGTGCCAGCAGCTTACCAGGGGCGAATGAGCAGTTCTTC
j_call: TRBJ2-1
clone_size: NA
v_call: TRBV7-3
d_call: NA

cdr3_aa: CASSQGGGGRGTDTQYF
cdr3_nt: TGTGCCAGCAGCCAAGGCGGTGGCGGGAGGGGGACAGATACGCAGTATTTT
j_call: TRBJ2-3
clone_size: NA
v_call: TRBV4-2
d_call: TRBD2

cdr3_aa: CASSLEGAAAFF
cdr3_nt: TGTGCCAGCAGTTTAGAGGGGGCCGCGGCTTTCTTT
j_call: TRBJ1-1
clone_size: few
v_call: TRBV12-3/TRBV12-4
d_call: TRBD1

cdr3_aa: CASGDSSSYNEQFF
cdr3_nt: TGTGCCAGCGGCGATTCGAGCTCCTACAATGAGCAGTTCTTC
j_call: TRBJ2-1
clone_size: once
v_call: TRBV6-2/TRBV6-3
d_call: NA

cdr3_aa: CASSLMGNNAYEKLFF
cdr3_nt: TGTGCCAGCAGCCTGATGGGTAACAACGCATATGAAAAACTGTTTTTT
j_call: TRBJ1-4
clone_size: NA
v_call: TRBV11-2
d_call: NA

cdr3_aa: CASSQESQANYGYTF
cdr3_nt: TGCGCCAGCAGCCAAGAAAGCCAAGCTAACTATGGCTACACCTTC
j_call: TRBJ1-2
clone_size: NA
v_call: TRBV4-1
d_call: NA

cdr3_aa: CASSLRTGYYYNEQFF
cdr3_nt: TGTGCCAGCAGCCTGAGGACAGGCTACTACTACAATGAGCAGTTCTTC
j_call: TRBJ2-1
clone_size: once
v_call: TRBV5-6
d_call: TRBD1

cdr3_aa: CASSLRVGAVDTQYF
cdr3_nt: TGTGCCAGCAGTCTCCGGGTTGGGGCTGTAGATACGCAGTATTTT
j_call: TRBJ2-3
clone_size: few
v_call: TRBV7-6
d_call: NA

cdr3_aa: CASSQVVGAGYGYTF
cdr3_nt: TGCGCCAGCAGCCAAGTGGTAGGGGCAGGCTATGGCTACACCTTC
j_call: TRBJ1-2
clone_size: few
v_call: TRBV4-1
d_call: NA

cdr3_aa: CASSLSPAGAYNEQFF
cdr3_nt: TGTGCCAGCAGCTTAAGCCCAGCGGGAGCGTACAATGAGCAGTTCTTC
j_call: TRBJ2-1
clone_size: few
v_call: TRBV7-9
d_call: TRBD2

cdr3_aa: CSARVSGGPYEQFF
cdr3_nt: TGCAGTGCTAGAGTCTCGGGAGGGCCCTATGAGCAGTTCTTC
j_call: TRBJ2-1
clone_size: NA
v_call: TRBV20-1
d_call: TRBD2

cdr3_aa: CASSWGDRGNTEAFF
cdr3_nt: TGTGCCAGCAGTTGGGGGGACCGGGGGAACACTGAAGCTTTCTTT
j_call: TRBJ1-1
clone_size: NA
v_call: TRBV6-2/TRBV6-3
d_call: NA

cdr3_aa: CAIRDYITTGGKKNTEAFF
cdr3_nt: TGTGCCATCAGAGATTACATCACGACAGGGGGCAAGAAGAACACTGAAGCTTTCTTT
j_call: TRBJ1-1
clone_size: NA
v_call: TRBV10-3
d_call: TRBD1

cdr3_aa: CASTPWGPGNIDEQFF
cdr3_nt: TGTGCCAGCACCCCTTGGGGCCCTGGTAATATCGATGAGCAGTTCTTC
j_call: TRBJ2-1
clone_size: NA
v_call: TRBV12-3/TRBV12-4
d_call: NA